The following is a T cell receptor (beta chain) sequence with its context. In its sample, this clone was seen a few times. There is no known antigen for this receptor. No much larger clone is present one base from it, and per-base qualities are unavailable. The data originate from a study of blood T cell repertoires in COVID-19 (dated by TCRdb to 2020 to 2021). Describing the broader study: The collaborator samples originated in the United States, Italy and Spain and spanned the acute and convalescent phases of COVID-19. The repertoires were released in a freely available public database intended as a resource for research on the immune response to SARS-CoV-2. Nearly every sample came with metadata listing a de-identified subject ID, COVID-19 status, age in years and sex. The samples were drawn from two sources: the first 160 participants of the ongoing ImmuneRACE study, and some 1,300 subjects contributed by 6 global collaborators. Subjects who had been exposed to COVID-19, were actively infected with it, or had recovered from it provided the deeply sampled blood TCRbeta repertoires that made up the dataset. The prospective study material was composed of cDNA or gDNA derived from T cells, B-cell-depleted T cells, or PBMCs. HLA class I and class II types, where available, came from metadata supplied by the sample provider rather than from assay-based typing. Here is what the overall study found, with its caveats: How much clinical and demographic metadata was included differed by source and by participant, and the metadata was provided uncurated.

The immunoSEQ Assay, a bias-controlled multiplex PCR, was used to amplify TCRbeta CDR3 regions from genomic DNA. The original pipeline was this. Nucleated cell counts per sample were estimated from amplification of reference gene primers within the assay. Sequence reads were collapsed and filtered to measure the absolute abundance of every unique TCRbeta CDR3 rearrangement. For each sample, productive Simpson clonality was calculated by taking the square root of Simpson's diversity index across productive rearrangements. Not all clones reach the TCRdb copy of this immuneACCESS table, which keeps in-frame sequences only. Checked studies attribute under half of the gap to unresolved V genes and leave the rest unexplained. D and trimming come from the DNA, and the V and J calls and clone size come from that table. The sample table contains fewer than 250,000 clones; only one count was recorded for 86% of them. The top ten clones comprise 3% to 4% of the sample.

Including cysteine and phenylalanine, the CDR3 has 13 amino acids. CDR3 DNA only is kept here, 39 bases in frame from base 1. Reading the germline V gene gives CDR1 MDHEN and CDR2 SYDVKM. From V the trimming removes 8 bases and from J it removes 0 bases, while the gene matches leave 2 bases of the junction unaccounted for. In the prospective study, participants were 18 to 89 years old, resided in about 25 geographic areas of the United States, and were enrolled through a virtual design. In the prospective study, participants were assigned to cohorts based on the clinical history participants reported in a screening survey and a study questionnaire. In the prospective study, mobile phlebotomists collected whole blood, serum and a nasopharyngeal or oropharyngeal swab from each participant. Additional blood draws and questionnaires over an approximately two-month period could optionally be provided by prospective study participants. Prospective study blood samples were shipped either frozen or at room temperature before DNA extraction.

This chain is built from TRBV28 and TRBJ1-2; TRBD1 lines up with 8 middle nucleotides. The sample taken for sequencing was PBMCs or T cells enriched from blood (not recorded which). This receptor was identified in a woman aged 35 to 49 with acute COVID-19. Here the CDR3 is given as CASWGQANYGYTF. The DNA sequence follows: TGTGCCAGCTGGGGACAGGCTAACTATGGCTACACCTTC.